These T cell receptor beta chains were read from a single sample in a study of blood T cell repertoires in COVID-19. Only in-frame clones appear in the TCRdb table, and some are missing; sequencing was by immunoSEQ multiplex PCR. The sample shows about 360,000 clones, around 87% of them seen only once. The sample consisted of PBMCs or T cells enriched from blood (not recorded which). Every receptor here comes from a man aged 35-49 years in a cohort exposed to, infected with or recovered from COVID-19 (not recorded which). Both conserved end residues are part of each CDR3. Fields, in order: D gene, J gene, V gene, clone size, CDR3 protein, CDR3 DNA. A D gene is named only where the DNA matches it firmly. Clone size, where shown, is once, few, many, or a class for clones that have expanded.

NA	TRBJ1-4	TRBV16	NA	CASSQNGLNEKLFF	TGTGCCAGCAGCCAAAACGGACTTAATGAAAAACTGTTTTTT
NA	TRBJ2-2	TRBV7-9	NA	CASNVGWTANTGELFF	TGTGCCAGCAACGTAGGGTGGACAGCGAACACCGGGGAGCTGTTTTTT
NA	TRBJ1-6	TRBV10-2	NA	CASSLFNSPLHF	TGCGCCAGCAGTCTTTTTAATTCACCCCTCCACTTT
TRBD2	TRBJ2-1	TRBV18	NA	CASSSRTGTSSHNEQFF	TGTGCCAGCTCATCTCGAACCGGGACTAGCTCCCACAATGAGCAGTTCTTC
TRBD1	TRBJ1-3	TRBV30	once	CASARGTGSGNTIYF	TGTGCCTCCGCTCGCGGGACAGGGAGCGGAAACACCATATATTTT
NA	TRBJ1-1	TRBV18	NA	CASSPTEYTEAFF	TGTGCCAGCTCTCCGACAGAATACACTGAAGCTTTCTTT
TRBD2	TRBJ2-7	TRBV29-1	few	CSGGTRSNEQYF	TGCAGCGGGGGGACTAGAAGTAACGAGCAGTACTTC
NA	TRBJ1-2	TRBV6-4	NA	CASSEQQGLGYGYTF	TGTGCCAGCAGTGAACAACAGGGTTTAGGCTATGGCTACACCTTC
TRBD2	TRBJ2-7	TRBV7-9	NA	CASSSLAGVHEQYF	TGTGCCAGCAGCTCACTAGCGGGAGTCCACGAGCAGTACTTC
TRBD2	TRBJ2-4	TRBV6-5	NA	CASEGLAVPKNIQYF	TGTGCCAGCGAGGGACTAGCGGTACCCAAAAACATTCAGTACTTC
TRBD1	TRBJ1-1	TRBV11-2	NA	CASSPTGGVNTEAFF	TGTGCCAGCAGCCCTACAGGGGGCGTAAACACTGAAGCTTTCTTT
NA	TRBJ1-3	TRBV30	NA	CAFRQLAFSGNTIYF	TGTGCCTTTCGACAGTTGGCTTTCTCTGGAAACACCATATATTTT
NA	TRBJ2-7	TRBV12-3/TRBV12-4	NA	CASPAAVYEQYF	TGTGCCAGCCCTGCAGCGGTTTACGAGCAGTACTTC
NA	TRBJ2-6	TRBV27	once	CASSLLGVSGANVLTF	TGTGCCAGCAGTTTATTAGGGGTCTCTGGGGCCAACGTCCTGACTTTC
NA	TRBJ2-3	TRBV4-2	NA	CASSQERDRGTQYF	TGTGCCAGCAGCCAAGAGAGGGATAGAGGTACGCAGTATTTT
TRBD1	TRBJ1-5	TRBV19	NA	CASSIWGQGLVNQPQHF	TGTGCCAGTAGTATATGGGGACAGGGACTGGTTAATCAGCCCCAGCATTTT